The present entry profiles one T cell receptor (beta chain) with its context. Its antigen is as yet unknown. This record comes from a study of CD8+ T cells in alopecia areata. Looking at the study overall: Twice a day, 5 to 10 mg of oral tofacitinib was administered to treated patients. Findings and caveats of the study: Many expanded lesional clones stayed in scalp and blood while on tofacitinib. Mice showed TCR sharing more clearly than patients did, possibly owing to HLA.

Germline lookup yields CDR1 WNHNN and CDR2 SYGVQD (reference sequence). CDR3 length: 13 amino acids. Trimming shortened V by 8 bases and J by 0 bases, and 8 bases separated the two germline ends. Stated treatment: oral pan-JAK inhibitor, 5-10 mg twice daily. Punch biopsies of lesional scalp, plus peripheral blood, were taken from alopecia areata patients. Extracted RNA was reverse transcribed, and the resulting cDNA served as sequencing template. Here immunoSEQ multiplex PCR was the method, and the copy in TCRdb shows in-frame clones only, minus some. Of 150,000 or so clones in the sample, around 71% were seen once.

This rearrangement joins TRBV10-1 to TRBJ2-1, with a possible D match to TRBD1 (5 bases). This sample comprised CD4+ T cells sorted from blood, obtained at week 4, from a patient treated with tofacitinib. The clonotype originates from a human donor with alopecia areata. CDR3 in amino acids: CASGDSSYNEQFF. CDR3 sequence (DNA): TGCGCCAGCGGCGACAGCTCCTACAATGAGCAGTTCTTC.